The rows below give T cell receptor beta chains drawn from one sample of a study of Ad26.COV2.S vaccination and SARS-CoV-2 variants. Generated by immunoSEQ multiplex PCR, the TCRdb table keeps only in-frame clones and is missing some. The sample has about half a million clones; 89% are singletons. The sequenced sample was peripheral blood, obtained in a trial of Ad26.COV2.S vaccine versus placebo. All receptors come from a person between 18 and 60 years old who received the Ad26.COV2.S COVID-19 vaccine or a placebo. Each CDR3 is given with its conserved first and last residue. The order of the fields is CDR3 length, clone size, D gene, J gene, V gene, CDR3 DNA, CDR3 protein. D genes are given only for firm matches. Not all rows give a size; the values are once, few, many and, for expanded clones, a class.

cdr3_length: 13; clone_size: NA; d_call: NA; j_call: TRBJ1-5; v_call: TRBV30; cdr3_nt: TGTGCCTGCGGGAATGGGAATCATCAGCCCCAGCATTTT; cdr3_aa: CACGNGNHQPQHF
cdr3_length: 12; clone_size: NA; d_call: NA; j_call: TRBJ2-7; v_call: TRBV30; cdr3_nt: TGTGCCTGGAGTTTGAACGGCTACGAGCAGTACTTC; cdr3_aa: CAWSLNGYEQYF
cdr3_length: 15; clone_size: NA; d_call: NA; j_call: TRBJ1-1; v_call: TRBV19; cdr3_nt: TGTGCCAGTAGTACGTCAAAAAGGAGGTTCGCTGAAGCTTTCTTT; cdr3_aa: CASSTSKRRFAEAFF
cdr3_length: 13; clone_size: once; d_call: TRBD2; j_call: TRBJ2-3; v_call: TRBV11-2; cdr3_nt: TGTGCCAGCGGCTGGACTAGCGGAGATACGCAGTATTTT; cdr3_aa: CASGWTSGDTQYF
cdr3_length: 17; clone_size: NA; d_call: NA; j_call: TRBJ1-5; v_call: TRBV6-1; cdr3_nt: TGTGCCAGCAGTGAAAGAATTGACAGACATAGCAATCAGCCCCAGCATTTT; cdr3_aa: CASSERIDRHSNQPQHF
cdr3_length: 11; clone_size: NA; d_call: TRBD1; j_call: TRBJ1-2; v_call: TRBV28; cdr3_nt: TGTGCCAGCCTTCAGGGGGATCGCTACACCTTC; cdr3_aa: CASLQGDRYTF
cdr3_length: 13; clone_size: few; d_call: TRBD2; j_call: TRBJ2-7; v_call: TRBV29-1; cdr3_nt: TGCAGCGTTGAAGACGCGGGGGACGTCGAGCAGTACTTC; cdr3_aa: CSVEDAGDVEQYF
cdr3_length: 15; clone_size: NA; d_call: TRBD2; j_call: TRBJ2-1; v_call: TRBV28; cdr3_nt: TGTGCCAGCAGTTTATTCGCTAGCGGGGACAATGAGCAGTTCTTC; cdr3_aa: CASSLFASGDNEQFF
cdr3_length: 14; clone_size: NA; d_call: NA; j_call: TRBJ1-1; v_call: TRBV6-5; cdr3_nt: TGTGCCAGCCGATCCAGGGGAGGTGGAACTGAAGCTTTCTTT; cdr3_aa: CASRSRGGGTEAFF
cdr3_length: 13; clone_size: NA; d_call: NA; j_call: TRBJ1-3; v_call: TRBV7-9; cdr3_nt: TGTGCCAGCAGCTTAGGCGGTGGAAACACCATATATTTT; cdr3_aa: CASSLGGGNTIYF
cdr3_length: 15; clone_size: NA; d_call: TRBD2; j_call: TRBJ2-3; v_call: TRBV28; cdr3_nt: TGTGCCAGCTCTTACTTAGCGGGAGTTCCAGATACGCAGTATTTT; cdr3_aa: CASSYLAGVPDTQYF
cdr3_length: 14; clone_size: once; d_call: TRBD2; j_call: TRBJ2-1; v_call: TRBV5-1; cdr3_nt: TGCGCCAGCAGCTTGGCATTAGGGAGGGATGAGCAGTTCTTC; cdr3_aa: CASSLALGRDEQFF
cdr3_length: 16; clone_size: few; d_call: TRBD1; j_call: TRBJ1-1; v_call: TRBV28; cdr3_nt: TGTGCCAGCAGTCCCGCCCGGGGACAGTATAACACTGAAGCTTTCTTT; cdr3_aa: CASSPARGQYNTEAFF
cdr3_length: 12; clone_size: NA; d_call: NA; j_call: TRBJ1-2; v_call: TRBV27; cdr3_nt: TGTGCCAGTAGAACAGAGGGAGATGGCTACACCTTC; cdr3_aa: CASRTEGDGYTF
cdr3_length: 16; clone_size: NA; d_call: TRBD2; j_call: TRBJ2-1; v_call: TRBV7-9; cdr3_nt: TGTGCCAGCAGCTTGGGACTAGCGGGAGCCTACAATGAGCAGTTCTTC; cdr3_aa: CASSLGLAGAYNEQFF
cdr3_length: 13; clone_size: NA; d_call: TRBD1; j_call: TRBJ1-5; v_call: TRBV29-1; cdr3_nt: TGCAGCGTAGGGGGCGCGAGCAATCAGCCCCAGCATTTT; cdr3_aa: CSVGGASNQPQHF
cdr3_length: 13; clone_size: NA; d_call: NA; j_call: TRBJ1-1; v_call: TRBV5-1; cdr3_nt: TGCGCCAGCAGCTTTGGACAGTACACTGAAGCTTTCTTT; cdr3_aa: CASSFGQYTEAFF
cdr3_length: 15; clone_size: NA; d_call: NA; j_call: TRBJ1-5; v_call: TRBV28; cdr3_nt: TGTGCCAGCAGTTCAGGGTCTTTTAGCAATCAGCCCCAGCATTTT; cdr3_aa: CASSSGSFSNQPQHF
cdr3_length: 14; clone_size: NA; d_call: NA; j_call: TRBJ1-2; v_call: TRBV29-1; cdr3_nt: TGCAGCGTTGAAGATTCGTTCGGGGTTCATGGCTACACCTTC; cdr3_aa: CSVEDSFGVHGYTF
cdr3_length: 15; clone_size: NA; d_call: NA; j_call: TRBJ1-6; v_call: TRBV9; cdr3_nt: TGTGCCAGCAGCGTATATGACCAGGGAGCTTCACCCCTCCACTTT; cdr3_aa: CASSVYDQGASPLHF
cdr3_length: 14; clone_size: NA; d_call: NA; j_call: TRBJ1-3; v_call: TRBV6-5; cdr3_nt: TGTGCCAGCAGTCAGGGTGGCTCTGGAAACACCATATATTTT; cdr3_aa: CASSQGGSGNTIYF
cdr3_length: 16; clone_size: NA; d_call: TRBD1; j_call: TRBJ1-2; v_call: TRBV4-2; cdr3_nt: TGTGCCAGCAGCCAAGCCCAGGGGGTCCTTAACTATGGCTACACCTTC; cdr3_aa: CASSQAQGVLNYGYTF
cdr3_length: 15; clone_size: once; d_call: TRBD1; j_call: TRBJ1-6; v_call: TRBV7-9; cdr3_nt: TGTGCCAGCAGCTCCTGGACAGGGGACAATTCACCCCTCCACTTT; cdr3_aa: CASSSWTGDNSPLHF
cdr3_length: 15; clone_size: NA; d_call: NA; j_call: TRBJ2-5; v_call: TRBV11-3; cdr3_nt: TGTGCCAGCAGCCTGGGTAGGGCAGGCCAAGAGACCCAGTACTTC; cdr3_aa: CASSLGRAGQETQYF
cdr3_length: 14; clone_size: NA; d_call: TRBD1; j_call: TRBJ2-5; v_call: TRBV19; cdr3_nt: TGTGCCAGTAGTACTCAGGGGGTCCGGGAGACCCAGTACTTC; cdr3_aa: CASSTQGVRETQYF
cdr3_length: 17; clone_size: NA; d_call: TRBD2; j_call: TRBJ2-5; v_call: TRBV27; cdr3_nt: TGTGCCAGCAGTTTAAGGCTAGCGGGGGCCAACCAAGAGACCCAGTACTTC; cdr3_aa: CASSLRLAGANQETQYF
cdr3_length: 15; clone_size: NA; d_call: NA; j_call: TRBJ1-2; v_call: TRBV10-3; cdr3_nt: TGTGCCATCAGCCCCGGTCATACAGGAAACTATGGCTACACCTTC; cdr3_aa: CAISPGHTGNYGYTF
cdr3_length: 16; clone_size: NA; d_call: TRBD2; j_call: TRBJ2-3; v_call: TRBV4-2; cdr3_nt: TGTGCCAGCAGCCAGCTCCTAGCGGGGGCCGGAGATACGCAGTATTTT; cdr3_aa: CASSQLLAGAGDTQYF
cdr3_length: 13; clone_size: NA; d_call: NA; j_call: TRBJ1-3; v_call: TRBV19; cdr3_nt: TGTGCCAGTGCGGAAAACTCTGGAAACACCATATATTTT; cdr3_aa: CASAENSGNTIYF
cdr3_length: 15; clone_size: NA; d_call: TRBD1; j_call: TRBJ1-1; v_call: TRBV14; cdr3_nt: TGTGCCAGCAGCCAATTTAGGGGGCGCGGGTCTGAAGCTTTCTTT; cdr3_aa: CASSQFRGRGSEAFF
cdr3_length: 14; clone_size: NA; d_call: TRBD1; j_call: TRBJ2-7; v_call: TRBV7-3; cdr3_nt: TGTGCCAGCAGCCCGTCAGGGGGCTTCCACGAGCAGTACTTC; cdr3_aa: CASSPSGGFHEQYF
cdr3_length: 15; clone_size: NA; d_call: NA; j_call: TRBJ2-3; v_call: TRBV7-2; cdr3_nt: TGTGCCAGCAGCTTAGTGGCTAGCGGCACAGATACGCAGTATTTT; cdr3_aa: CASSLVASGTDTQYF
cdr3_length: 15; clone_size: NA; d_call: NA; j_call: TRBJ2-1; v_call: TRBV10-3; cdr3_nt: TGTGCCATCAGTGAAAAGTCGACCCCGGGGAATGAGCAGTTCTTC; cdr3_aa: CAISEKSTPGNEQFF
cdr3_length: 13; clone_size: NA; d_call: NA; j_call: TRBJ1-1; v_call: TRBV12-3/TRBV12-4; cdr3_nt: TGTGCCAGCAGTTTTCAAGGTCTCAGAGGAGCTTTCTTT; cdr3_aa: CASSFQGLRGAFF
cdr3_length: 14; clone_size: NA; d_call: NA; j_call: TRBJ2-5; v_call: TRBV4-3; cdr3_nt: TGCGCCAGCAGCCAAGATGGGGCCCAAGAGACCCAGTACTTC; cdr3_aa: CASSQDGAQETQYF
cdr3_length: 14; clone_size: NA; d_call: NA; j_call: TRBJ2-5; v_call: TRBV6-5; cdr3_nt: TGTGCCAGCAGTTACGCACCGGTCCGGGAGACCCAGTACTTC; cdr3_aa: CASSYAPVRETQYF
cdr3_length: 16; clone_size: NA; d_call: TRBD2; j_call: TRBJ2-7; v_call: TRBV2; cdr3_nt: TGTGCCAGCACTATTATTGGGACTAGCGGCTCCTACGAGCAGTACTTC; cdr3_aa: CASTIIGTSGSYEQYF
cdr3_length: 15; clone_size: few; d_call: NA; j_call: TRBJ2-7; v_call: TRBV7-3; cdr3_nt: TGTGCCAGCAGCTTACGGGCAGGGGCTATCTACGAGCAGTACTTC; cdr3_aa: CASSLRAGAIYEQYF
cdr3_length: 15; clone_size: NA; d_call: TRBD1; j_call: TRBJ2-2; v_call: TRBV9; cdr3_nt: TGTGCCAGCAGCACCCGACAGGGGAACACCGGGGAGCTGTTTTTT; cdr3_aa: CASSTRQGNTGELFF
cdr3_length: 14; clone_size: NA; d_call: TRBD1; j_call: TRBJ2-2; v_call: TRBV6-5; cdr3_nt: TGTGCCAGCAGCTCCGGGACAGGCACCGGGGAGCTGTTTTTT; cdr3_aa: CASSSGTGTGELFF
cdr3_length: 12; clone_size: NA; d_call: NA; j_call: TRBJ2-3; v_call: TRBV14; cdr3_nt: TGTGCCAGCAGCCCGACACGGGATACGCAGTATTTT; cdr3_aa: CASSPTRDTQYF
cdr3_length: 16; clone_size: NA; d_call: NA; j_call: TRBJ2-3; v_call: TRBV6-2/TRBV6-3; cdr3_nt: TGTGCCAGCAGTTTTCTCAGTGGAGGTAGCACAGATACGCAGTATTTT; cdr3_aa: CASSFLSGGSTDTQYF
cdr3_length: 13; clone_size: NA; d_call: TRBD1; j_call: TRBJ1-1; v_call: TRBV2; cdr3_nt: TGTGCCAGCGGGACAGTTATGAACACTGAAGCTTTCTTT; cdr3_aa: CASGTVMNTEAFF
cdr3_length: 11; clone_size: once; d_call: NA; j_call: TRBJ2-7; v_call: TRBV13; cdr3_nt: TGTGCCAGCAGCTTATACTACGAGCAGTACTTC; cdr3_aa: CASSLYYEQYF
cdr3_length: 15; clone_size: NA; d_call: TRBD1; j_call: TRBJ2-1; v_call: TRBV7-9; cdr3_nt: TGTGCCAGCAGCTTCGACAGGGGTCACTACAATGAGCAGTTCTTC; cdr3_aa: CASSFDRGHYNEQFF
cdr3_length: 15; clone_size: NA; d_call: TRBD1; j_call: TRBJ2-5; v_call: TRBV28; cdr3_nt: TGTGCCAGCAGTTTAAGGGACAGGGGCCGCCAGACCCAGTACTTC; cdr3_aa: CASSLRDRGRQTQYF
cdr3_length: 15; clone_size: NA; d_call: TRBD1; j_call: TRBJ1-4; v_call: TRBV18; cdr3_nt: TGTGCCAGCTCACAATTCCGGGACAGTAACGAAAAACTGTTTTTT; cdr3_aa: CASSQFRDSNEKLFF
cdr3_length: 15; clone_size: many; d_call: TRBD2; j_call: TRBJ2-7; v_call: TRBV5-4; cdr3_nt: TGTGCCAGCAGCTTGGACCCTAGCGGGACCTACGAGCAGTACTTC; cdr3_aa: CASSLDPSGTYEQYF